The TCR beta chain described here comes from a study of glioma-infiltrating T cells. CDR1 LGHNA and CDR2 YNFKEQ come from the germline V gene. Trimming took 4 bases from V and 3 from J, leaving 12 bases between them. This CDR3 comprises 14 residues. Study results and caveats: Tissue-blood divergence was below expectation in non-neoplastic patients, above in gliomas. Very few CDR3 sequences were shared between tissue and blood.

Amplification of TCR alpha and beta CDR3 regions from RNA used iRepertoire nested multiplex PCR. Input was about 100-450 ng of tissue mRNA or PBMC total RNA. From the multiplex PCR reads, TCRdb called clonotypes with MiXCR, one entry per CDR3 protein. The sample has a few thousand distinct CDR3 sequences; over 35% are singletons. In this sample, this clonotype turned up many times. Its antigen is as yet unknown. The sequence came from a human donor with low-grade glioma or glioblastoma, undergoing nonglioma brain surgery, or in good health (not recorded which). The chain links TRBV4-2 to TRBJ1-2, with a weak D call TRBD1 (5 bases). Sequenced material: glioma tissue, nonneoplastic brain tissue, or PBMCs (not recorded which). CDR3 bases: TGTGCCAGCAGCCTCAGGGATGGGGACTATGGCTACACCTTC. This codes for CASSLRDGDYGYTF.